These 14 T cell receptor beta chains were sequenced from one sample in a study of blood T cell repertoires in COVID-19. This table comes from immunoSEQ multiplex PCR, and its TCRdb copy is limited to in-frame clones, with some not included. The table records about 130,000 clones, around 73% of them present only once. The sequenced material came from peripheral blood. The receptors here all came from a man in his sixties who had recovered from COVID-19.

This rearrangement joins TRBV5-1 to TRBJ2-2, with TRBD2 matching 12 bases. The J segment lost 5 bases and the V segment lost 3 bases, leaving 2 bases of the junction unmatched. There are 15 residues in the CDR3. The germline CDR1 and CDR2 sequences are SGHRS and YFSETQ. CDR3 protein: CASSSGLAGTGELFF. CDR3 bases: TGCGCCAGCAGCTCCGGACTAGCGGGGACCGGGGAGCTGTTTTTT.

The V call is TRBV11-2, the J call TRBJ2-1, with 8 bases matching TRBD2. The J segment lost 6 bases and the V segment lost 5 bases, leaving 9 bases of the junction unmatched. CDR1 and CDR2 (germline): SGHAT, FQNNGV. This CDR3 is built from 15 residues. The CDR3 reads CASSLLAGRGNEQFF. Here the CDR3 DNA reads TGTGCCAGCAGCCTATTAGCGGGGCGGGGCAATGAGCAGTTCTTC. The full variable domain, rest sourced from reference TRBV11-2 and TRBJ2-1, is EAGVAQSPRYKIIEKRQSVAFWCNPISGHATLYWYQQILGQGPKLLIQFQNNGVVDDSQLPKDRFSAERLKGVDSTLKIQPAKLEDSAVYLCASSLLAGRGNEQFFGPGTRLTVL.

The V gene is TRBV6-5, the J gene TRBJ2-7; D unclear. This CDR3 comprises 13 residues. Trimming cost V 2 bases and J 0 bases, with 5 bases left between them. Germline assignment: CDR1 MNHEY and CDR2 SVGAGI. The CDR3 DNA is TGTGCCAGCAGTTACGGCTTCTCCTACGAGCAGTACTTC. Protein sequence: CASSYGFSYEQYF.

CDR3 region: CASHRQGPNTGELFF. In DNA form, the CDR3 reads TGTGCCAGCCACCGACAGGGCCCGAACACCGGGGAGCTGTTTTTT. The V call is TRBV2, the J call TRBJ2-2; 7 bases are a match to TRBD1. Unmatched junction bases numbered 6, after V lost 8 bases and J lost 0 bases. Germline loops: CDR1 SNHLY, CDR2 FYNNEI. This CDR3 region has 15 residues. Complete variable domain (other parts from reference TRBV2 and TRBJ2-2): EPEVTQTPSHQVTQMGQEVILRCVPISNHLYFYWYRQILGQKVEFLVSFYNNEISEKSEIFDDQFSVERPDGSNFTLKIRSTKLEDSAMYFCASHRQGPNTGELFFGEGSRLTVL.

This chain connects TRBV29-1 to TRBJ1-5, with D perhaps TRBD1 (5 bases). The CDR3 sequence is 13 residues long. Between the trimmed V and J ends, which lost 1 base and 7 bases, there was a span of 11 bases. Germline CDR1 reads SQVTM; CDR2 reads ANQGSEA. CDR3 nucleotides: TGCAGCGTTGAAGTCGCGGAGGGGCAGCCCCAGCATTTT. The encoded protein is CSVEVAEGQPQHF.

V is TRBV30 and J is TRBJ1-1, with D uncertain. The CDR3 loop spans 12 amino acids. V dropped 0 bases and J dropped 4 bases, with 6 bases sitting between them. Germline loops: CDR1 GTSNPN, CDR2 SVGIG (reference sequence). The CDR3 DNA sequence: TGTGCCTGGAGTGTATTGCGCACTGAAGCTTTCTTT. Its protein product is CAWSVLRTEAFF.

The rearrangement links TRBV19 to TRBJ1-1, with unresolved D. Trimming stripped 3 bases from V and 6 bases from J, with 11 bases between. This CDR3 contains 13 residues. Germline V gene lookup returns CDR1 LNHDA and CDR2 SQIVND (reference sequence). In DNA, the CDR3 is TGTGCCAGTAGTATTGGAGGGCGGCCTGAAGCTTTCTTT. Translating gives CASSIGGRPEAFF.

The rearrangement uses TRBV5-4 and TRBJ2-5, with 7 bases matching TRBD2. Per germline, CDR1 SGHNT and CDR2 YYREEE (reference sequence). The CDR3 runs 16 residues. The J segment lost 2 bases and the V segment lost 0 bases, leaving 7 bases of the junction unmatched. The DNA for the CDR3 is TGTGCCAGCAGCTTGGGGGGAGGGAGGGAGCAAGAGACCCAGTACTTC. Protein product: CASSLGGGREQETQYF.

This chain connects TRBV2 to TRBJ2-7; 7 nucleotides line up with TRBD1. V dropped 7 bases and J dropped 3; count of bases not matched to a gene: 3. Germline-derived CDR1 and CDR2 are SNHLY and FYNNEI. This CDR3 contains 12 residues. CDR3 in amino acids: CASNRGDYEQYF. As DNA, the CDR3 is TGTGCCAGCAACAGGGGTGACTACGAGCAGTACTTC. Full variable domain (rest looked up from reference TRBV2 and TRBJ2-7): EPEVTQTPSHQVTQMGQEVILRCVPISNHLYFYWYRQILGQKVEFLVSFYNNEISEKSEIFDDQFSVERPDGSNFTLKIRSTKLEDSAMYFCASNRGDYEQYFGPGTRLTVT.

This clone was detected only a few times. Other DNA sequences in this specimen translate into the identical CDR3. The chain carries TRBV18 and TRBJ2-7; 7 bases are shared with TRBD1. From germline, CDR1 is KGHSH and CDR2 LQKENI. The CDR3 loop spans 14 amino acids. J gave up 3 bases and V 3 bases, and 5 bases lay outside the gene matches. The CDR3 spells CASSPLQGLYEQYF. The CDR3 DNA follows: TGTGCCAGCTCACCCCTACAGGGGCTCTACGAGCAGTACTTC.

The chain carries TRBV19 and TRBJ1-2, with TRBD1 identical over 8 bases. The CDR3 totals 14 residues. The germline CDR1 and CDR2 sequences are LNHDA and SQIVND (reference sequence). V lost 3 bases to trimming and J lost 8 bases; unmatched junction nucleotides: 8. The CDR3 here is CASSIYRDRHGYTF. CDR3 in DNA: TGTGCCAGTAGTATTTACAGGGACAGGCACGGCTACACCTTC.

The chain joins TRBV6-2 or TRBV6-3 to TRBJ2-4; TRBD2 matches 10 bases. The germline V gene encodes CDR1 MNHEY and CDR2 SVGEGT. The CDR3 runs 18 residues. V was clipped by 6 bases and J by 0 bases; unmatched bases: 11. The CDR3 sequence is CASSPSGGEPLAKNIQYF. DNA of the CDR3: TGTGCCAGCAGCCCAAGCGGGGGGGAACCCCTAGCCAAAAACATTCAGTACTTC.

The CDR3 spells CASSPGLAGALGVDEQFF. The CDR3 DNA reads as TGTGCCAGCAGCCCCGGACTAGCGGGGGCCCTTGGTGTTGATGAGCAGTTCTTC. This sequence joins TRBV11-3 and TRBJ2-1; the match to TRBD2 covers 13 bases. The length of the CDR3 is 18 residues. Germline CDR1 SGHNT, CDR2 YENEEA. V gave up 5 bases and J gave up 8 bases; unmatched junction bases: 15.

The chain has TRBV6-2 or TRBV6-3 and TRBJ2-1; 13 positions match TRBD2. Germline V lookup: CDR1 MNHEY, CDR2 SVGEGT. This CDR3 is 15 amino acids long. Trimming at V came to 4 bases and at J to 11 bases, leaving 8 bases not matched to a gene. For the CDR3, the DNA is TGTGCCAGCAGTTTCCTGGGACTAGCGGGACCTCAGCAGTTCTTC. Translation gives CASSFLGLAGPQQFF.